What follows is one T cell receptor (beta chain) and its context. Participants spanned ages about 18 to 95 years and resided in 24 US areas. Cohort assignment relied on participant-reported clinical history. The data were taken from a study of blood T cell repertoires in COVID-19. The overall study: Donors in the United States, Italy and Spain gave samples during acute or convalescent COVID-19.

V lost 1 base, J lost 7 bases, and 12 bases lay in between. The CDR3 consists of 14 residues. Germline-derived CDR1 and CDR2 are SEHNR and FQNEAQ (reference sequence). Authors' methods: Amplified reference gene primers provided the basis for estimating nucleated cell counts. Data came from immunoSEQ multiplex PCR; TCRdb stores just in-frame clones and leaves some out. The V and J calls and clone size were taken over from that table, and D and trimming were inferred from the DNA. The sample holds about 240,000 clones, around 85% seen once. Sequencing was done on a sample of PBMCs or T cells enriched from blood (not recorded which). This TCR derives from a woman in her thirties or forties with acute COVID-19. The V call is TRBV7-9, the J call TRBJ2-3; D gene ambiguous. CDR3 in DNA: TGTGCCAGCAGCTTAGTGTCTGCGGCGAATACGCAGTATTTT. Its protein is CASSLVSAANTQYF.